This T cell receptor (beta chain) was identified in a study of cytomegalovirus exposure and HLA in healthy donors. The wider study: When 350 to 500 donors were genotyped, just over 80% of them were found to fall in the Caucasian-associated ancestry cluster.

With regard to this clone: Its antigen is unknown.

Study results and caveats: In an earlier analysis, most TCR beta V segments were productive about 87% or about 30% of the time. Association of 16,951 TCR beta sequences with HLA alleles was found at 0.05 false discovery rate in a later analysis. The authors assumed roughly uniform sequencing depth across donors for presence/absence analyses.

Both 60 Vbeta primers and 13 Jbeta primers went into the PCR. The repertoire was sequenced with immunoSEQ multiplex PCR; TCRdb's copy has only in-frame clones and lacks some. The table records about 150,000 clones, almost 85% of them present only once. The TCR was taken from a young man in good health and CMV-seropositive. The sample comprised PBMCs.

CDR3 loop: CASSQGTGGTDTQYF. The CDR3 nucleotides read TGCGCCAGCAGCCAGGGGACAGGGGGAACAGATACGCAGTATTTT. V and J are TRBV4-3 and TRBJ2-3, with 11 bases fitting TRBD1. Germline values: CDR1 LGHNA, CDR2 YSLEER. The CDR3 is 15 amino acids. V trimming: 3 bases; J trimming: 3 bases; junction bases outside the gene matches: 2.